The 30 T cell receptor beta chains reported below all come from one sample, sequenced in a study of OX40 agonist ivuxolimab in advanced cancers. The assay was immunoSEQ multiplex PCR, and TCRdb's table has in-frame clones only and misses some. The sample has 72,000 or so clones; around 90% are singletons. The source was CD4+ or CD8+ T cells sorted from blood, collected in a trial of the OX40 agonist ivuxolimab. The receptors shown here come from an adult with an advanced solid tumor such as melanoma, head and neck, liver or kidney cancer.

The rearrangement uses TRBV9 and TRBJ2-3; D is ambiguous. The CDR3 has 14 residues. V was shortened by 0 bases and J by 3 bases, with 8 bases between the two germline ends. Looked up from germline, CDR1 is SGDLS and CDR2 is YYNGEE. CDR3 bases: TGTGCCAGCAGCGTAGCAGAACCGACAGATACGCAGTATTTT. Translation: CASSVAEPTDTQYF.

The rearrangement uses TRBV14 and TRBJ1-6; D might be TRBD1 (6 bases). V was clipped by 1 base and J by 5 bases, with 9 bases between them. The V gene's germline CDR1 is SGHDN and CDR2 FVKESK. The CDR3 has 15 residues. DNA for the CDR3: TGTGCCAGCAGCCAAGTAGGGGGAAATAATTCACCCCTCCACTTT. The encoded protein is CASSQVGGNNSPLHF.

The CDR3 here is CASSLDLSVVTQYF. Here the CDR3 DNA reads TGTGCCAGCAGCTTAGATCTCTCGGTGGTAACGCAGTATTTT. The chain is built from TRBV7-2 and TRBJ2-3; D ambiguous. V dropped 1 base and J dropped 9 bases, with 14 bases sitting between them. Germline-derived CDR1 and CDR2 are SGHTA and FQGNSA. This CDR3 comprises 14 residues.

This clone was observed a single time. V usage is TRBV7-2 and J usage is TRBJ2-5, with no clear D. The CDR3 loop spans 13 amino acids. V was trimmed by 5 bases and J by 5 bases, leaving 12 bases between them. CDR1 SGHTA and CDR2 FQGNSA come from the germline V gene. The CDR3 DNA reads as TGTGCCAGCAGCCAGGACCTAACCGAGACCCAGTACTTC. It codes for CASSQDLTETQYF.

The chain joins TRBV6-5 to TRBJ2-7, with TRBD1 matching over 9 bases. The V segment lost 6 bases and the J segment 6 bases; nucleotides outside the gene matches: 12. The CDR3 spans 15 residues. Germline V lookup: CDR1 MNHEY, CDR2 SVGAGI. DNA of the CDR3: TGTGCCAGCAGCCGCGATCCGGGACAGGGAACCGAGCAGTACTTC. It codes for CASSRDPGQGTEQYF.

The chain uses TRBV2 and TRBJ2-1; 11 nucleotides match TRBD2. V dropped 10 bases and J dropped 4; count of bases not matched to a gene: 3. Germline V CDR1 and CDR2: SNHLY, FYNNEI. The CDR3 totals 13 residues. In nucleotides, the CDR3 is TGTGCCACCACTAGCGGGGGATACAATGAGCAGTTCTTC. Translated, it gives CATTSGGYNEQFF.

This sequence joins TRBV19 and TRBJ2-5, with a tentative D call TRBD2 (6 bases). Germline CDR1 is LNHDA and CDR2 is SQIVND (reference sequence). V lost 1 base and J lost 1, with 13 bases in between. CDR3 size: 16 residues. CDR3 coding DNA: TGTGCCAGTAGTATAGGGGAGGTTGTGGGCCAAGAGACCCAGTACTTC. Protein: CASSIGEVVGQETQYF.

The chain has TRBV4-3 and TRBJ1-6; a possible D gene is TRBD1 (5 bases). V was clipped by 1 base and J by 6 bases, with 13 bases between them. This CDR3 is built from 16 residues. The germline V gene has CDR1 LGHNA and CDR2 YSLEER. CDR3 residues: CASSQGWGNRNSPLHF. The CDR3 nucleotides are TGCGCCAGCAGCCAAGGATGGGGGAATCGTAATTCACCCCTCCACTTT.

This clone was observed a single time. J is TRBJ2-7 and V is TRBV27; 7 bases align to TRBD2. CDR1 MNHEY and CDR2 SMNVEV come from the germline V gene (reference sequence). The CDR3 is 13 residues long. Unmatched junction bases numbered 3, after V lost 4 bases and J lost 3 bases. The CDR3 nucleotides read TGTGCCAGCAGTTGGGGGGGGGTCTACGAGCAGTACTTC. It encodes CASSWGGVYEQYF.

This sequence joins TRBV18 and TRBJ1-6, with D possibly matching TRBD1 (5 bases). V was clipped by 0 bases and J by 7 bases, with 13 bases between them. The CDR3 runs 16 residues. Germline CDR1 reads KGHSH; CDR2 reads LQKENI. The CDR3 sequence is CASSPPGRAQNSPLHF. The CDR3 coding sequence is TGTGCCAGCTCACCACCGGGGCGAGCCCAAAATTCACCCCTCCACTTT.

This chain joins TRBV7-9 and TRBJ2-4; D tentatively reads TRBD1 or TRBD2 (6 bases each). Trimming pared 0 bases from V and 3 bases from J, leaving 9 bases between. The CDR3 sequence is 15 residues long. Germline CDR1 and CDR2: SEHNR and FQNEAQ (reference sequence). DNA for the CDR3: TGTGCCAGCAGCTTAGCGGAGGGGGGCAAAAACATTCAGTACTTC. It codes for CASSLAEGGKNIQYF.

V and J are TRBV9 and TRBJ2-5; 7 nucleotides line up with TRBD1. CDR1 is SGDLS and CDR2 is YYNGEE in the germline V gene. The CDR3 consists of 14 residues. The junction had 6 bases not matched to a gene; V was cut back by 2 bases and J by 5 bases. CDR3 protein: CASSVTGISETQYF. CDR3 nucleotide sequence: TGTGCCAGCAGCGTGACAGGGATTAGTGAGACCCAGTACTTC. Supplemented by reference TRBV9 and TRBJ2-5, the full variable domain reads DSGVTQTPKHLITATGQRVTLRCSPRSGDLSVYWYQQSLDQGLQFLIQYYNGEERAKGNILERFSAQQFPDLHSELNLSSLELGDSALYFCASSVTGISETQYFGPGTRLLVL.

The rearrangement links TRBV5-4 to TRBJ2-1; 7 positions match TRBD1. Germline CDR1 is SGHNT and CDR2 is YYREEE (reference sequence). With V trimmed by 5 bases and J by 0 bases, 11 bases remained unmatched. This CDR3 has 17 residues. CDR3 sequence reads: CASSSKRGQISYNEQFF. DNA for the CDR3: TGTGCCAGCAGTTCCAAGAGGGGACAGATCTCCTACAATGAGCAGTTCTTC.

V and J are TRBV28 and TRBJ1-2, with D perhaps TRBD1 (5 bases). V dropped 4 bases and J dropped 4 bases, with 13 bases sitting between them. Germline V gives CDR1 MDHEN, CDR2 SYDVKM. This CDR3 contains 14 residues. The CDR3 is CASSSLGEFYGYTF. CDR3 DNA: TGTGCCAGCAGTTCCCTGGGGGAGTTCTATGGCTACACCTTC.

This chain uses TRBV7-2 with TRBJ2-4; 11 nucleotides match TRBD2. CDR1 is SGHTA, CDR2 FQGNSA, per germline. The CDR3 is 17 amino acids. V trimming: 4 bases; J trimming: 6 bases; junction bases outside the gene matches: 11. The CDR3 nucleotides read TGTGCCAGCAGCTATGGGTTTAGCGGGAGGGCCGCAAACATTCAGTACTTC. It yields the protein CASSYGFSGRAANIQYF.

In regard to this clone: Within the sample, other DNA sequences also encode this same CDR3. The V call is TRBV7-2, the J call TRBJ2-5, with D possibly called TRBD1 or TRBD2 (6 bases each). The CDR3 extends over 14 amino acids. The germline V gene has CDR1 SGHTA and CDR2 FQGNSA. Deletions cut 1 base from V and 5 bases from J, with 11 bases between. CDR3 coding DNA: TGTGCCAGCAGCTTAGGCCGGGGGCTGGAGACCCAGTACTTC. It encodes CASSLGRGLETQYF.

This clone was seen a handful of times. The chain links TRBV9 to TRBJ1-1; TRBD1 agrees at 7 bases. Germline CDR1 reads SGDLS; CDR2 reads YYNGEE. The V segment lost 1 base and the J segment 4 bases; nucleotides outside the gene matches: 1. The CDR3 contains 13 residues. The CDR3 sequence is CASSVTGVTEAFF. The CDR3 DNA is TGTGCCAGCAGCGTAACAGGGGTCACTGAAGCTTTCTTT.

The V and J genes are TRBV12-5 and TRBJ2-5, with D perhaps TRBD2 (6 bases). V shed 3 bases and J shed 4 bases, with 15 bases lying between them. CDR1 LGHNT and CDR2 FRNRAP come from the germline V gene. The CDR3 has 15 residues. The CDR3 reads CASGFGGSRGETQYF. The CDR3 coding sequence is TGTGCTAGTGGTTTTGGAGGGTCGAGGGGAGAGACCCAGTACTTC.

The J gene is TRBJ2-5, the V gene TRBV5-1; TRBD2 matches at 8 bases. J was trimmed by 0 bases and V by 4 bases; bases with no gene match: 11. There are 17 residues in the CDR3. Germline CDR1 and CDR2: SGHRS and YFSETQ. Here the CDR3 reads CASSVDPGLGNQETQYF. The CDR3 nucleotides read TGCGCCAGCAGCGTTGATCCGGGACTAGGGAACCAAGAGACCCAGTACTTC.

The CDR3 sequence is CASSADRTIGTIYF. CDR3 coding DNA: TGCGCCAGCAGCGCGGACAGGACTATCGGCACCATATATTTT. This chain joins TRBV5-1 and TRBJ1-3; 7 nucleotides align to TRBD1. This CDR3 contains 14 residues. The junction had 10 bases not matched to a gene; V was cut back by 4 bases and J by 9 bases. CDR1 SGHRS and CDR2 YFSETQ come from the germline V gene.

CDR3 region: CASSHDRGQTDTQYF. The CDR3 DNA is TGTGCCAGTAGCCATGACAGGGGACAGACAGATACGCAGTATTTT. This chain connects TRBV19 to TRBJ2-3; 8 positions match TRBD1. The V segment lost 6 bases and the J segment 3 bases; nucleotides outside the gene matches: 8. The germline V gene encodes CDR1 LNHDA and CDR2 SQIVND (reference sequence). The CDR3 covers 15 residues. Variable domain in full (rest from reference TRBV19 and TRBJ2-3): DGGITQSPKYLFRKEGQNVTLSCEQNLNHDAMYWYRQDPGQGLRLIYYSQIVNDFQKGDIAEGYSVSREKKESFPLTVTSAQKNPTAFYLCASSHDRGQTDTQYFGPGTRLTVL.

The chain has TRBV2 and TRBJ2-6, with D hard to call. This CDR3 has 15 residues. The V gene's germline CDR1 is SNHLY and CDR2 FYNNEI. V lost 6 bases, J lost 0 bases, and 9 bases lay in between. CDR3 nucleotide sequence: TGTGCCAGCAGCTCTCAGATCTCTGGGGCCAACGTCCTGACTTTC. This sequence encodes CASSSQISGANVLTF.

The chain employs TRBV9 and TRBJ2-2, with TRBD1 matching 7 bases. The CDR3 consists of 16 residues. Germline V gives CDR1 SGDLS, CDR2 YYNGEE. After removal of 4 bases from V and 1 base from J, the junction contained 7 bases not matched to a gene. The CDR3 coding sequence is TGTGCCAGCAGCCTTAGGGACAGAAAGAACACCGGGGAGCTGTTTTTT. It specifies CASSLRDRKNTGELFF.

The chain recombines TRBV7-3 with TRBJ2-2, with 7 bases matching TRBD1. The CDR3 consists of 14 residues. Germline V gene data show CDR1 as SGHTA and CDR2 as FQGTGA. Trimming cost V 4 bases and J 3 bases; bases outside gene matches: 2. CDR3 residues: CASSSDRDTGELFF. As DNA, the CDR3 is TGTGCCAGCAGCTCCGACAGGGACACCGGGGAGCTGTTTTTT.

This clone was picked up one time. This sequence joins TRBV7-2 and TRBJ2-5, with 8 bases that match TRBD2. Germline trimming cut 1 base from V and 4 bases from J; bases unmatched to any gene: 5. CDR1 and CDR2 from the germline V gene are SGHTA and FQGNSA. This CDR3 spans 15 amino acids. The CDR3 DNA sequence: TGTGCCAGCAGCTTAGAGATCGGGAGGGGAGAGACCCAGTACTTC. Translating gives CASSLEIGRGETQYF.

This chain joins TRBV13 and TRBJ2-1, with 9 bases aligning to TRBD2. V lost 4 bases to trimming and J lost 9 bases; unmatched junction nucleotides: 16. The CDR3 length is 17 residues. Germline V gene data show CDR1 as PRHDT and CDR2 as FYEKMQ (reference sequence). The DNA for the CDR3 is TGTGCCAGCAGCTCCCCTATGCGGGAGGGCCAAGTGAGTGAGCAGTTCTTC. It translates to CASSSPMREGQVSEQFF.

This clone has only one observation. The chain links TRBV6-5 to TRBJ1-6; D unclear. This CDR3 is built from 14 residues. Germline CDR1 reads MNHEY; CDR2 reads SVGAGI. V was clipped by 2 bases and J by 11 bases, with 13 bases between them. The CDR3 sequence is CASSYVNPGAPLHF. CDR3 bases: TGTGCCAGCAGTTACGTTAACCCGGGTGCACCCCTCCACTTT.

The V gene is TRBV9, the J gene TRBJ1-1; D is uncertain. Germline CDR1 reads SGDLS; CDR2 reads YYNGEE. V was trimmed by 0 bases and J by 1 base, leaving 7 bases between them. The CDR3 extends over 14 amino acids. The CDR3 nucleotides are TGTGCCAGCAGCGTAGCCCCCAGGAACACTGAAGCTTTCTTT. Its translation: CASSVAPRNTEAFF. Together with reference TRBV9 and TRBJ1-1, the CDR3 gives the full variable domain: DSGVTQTPKHLITATGQRVTLRCSPRSGDLSVYWYQQSLDQGLQFLIQYYNGEERAKGNILERFSAQQFPDLHSELNLSSLELGDSALYFCASSVAPRNTEAFFGQGTRLTVV.

The chain recombines TRBV7-3 with TRBJ1-2; D not resolved. Germline V gives CDR1 SGHTA, CDR2 FQGTGA. The CDR3 loop spans 14 amino acids. With 1 base removed from V and 8 bases from J, the gap between germline ends came to 14 bases. CDR3 sequence reads: CASSLSPDRRGYTF. The CDR3 DNA is TGTGCCAGCAGCTTAAGTCCAGATCGGCGGGGCTACACCTTC.

This chain uses TRBV18 with TRBJ1-5; 9 bases agree with TRBD1. With V trimmed by 3 bases and J by 1 base, 10 bases remained unmatched. Germline loops: CDR1 KGHSH, CDR2 LQKENI. The CDR3 runs 18 residues. In DNA, the CDR3 is TGTGCCAGCTCACCCGTCCCGGGACAGGGCTCGAGCAATCAGCCCCAGCATTTT. Its translation: CASSPVPGQGSSNQPQHF.